Here is one TCR beta chain with its context. As yet, its antigen is unknown. Assay used: immunoSEQ multiplex PCR; TCRdb lists only in-frame clones, some missing. Among millions of clones listed, about 95% were seen once. Deletions cut 4 bases from V and 5 bases from J, with 21 bases between. This CDR3 is built from 16 residues. The sample belongs to a study of shared clonotypes between healthy human individuals. Study-level background: Every donor yielded three CD4 naive, three CD4 memory, two CD8 naive and one CD8 memory plate. Points from the study as a whole: Four donors held about 4.6% of naive CD4 clonotypes in common. Memory subsets generally showed smaller estimated richness than naive subsets did.

This chain joins TRBV5-3 and TRBJ1-2; D is unresolved. TRBV5-3 is given ORF status, its function remaining uncertain. Sequencing input: naive CD4+ T cells sorted from blood. Subset here: CD45RA+ positively selected. The sequence was collected from a man younger than 30 in good health. CDR3 bases: TGTGCCAGAAGCCCTCCGTGGGCCTCGCGGTGGTATGGCTACACCTTC. Translating it yields CARSPPWASRWYGYTF.